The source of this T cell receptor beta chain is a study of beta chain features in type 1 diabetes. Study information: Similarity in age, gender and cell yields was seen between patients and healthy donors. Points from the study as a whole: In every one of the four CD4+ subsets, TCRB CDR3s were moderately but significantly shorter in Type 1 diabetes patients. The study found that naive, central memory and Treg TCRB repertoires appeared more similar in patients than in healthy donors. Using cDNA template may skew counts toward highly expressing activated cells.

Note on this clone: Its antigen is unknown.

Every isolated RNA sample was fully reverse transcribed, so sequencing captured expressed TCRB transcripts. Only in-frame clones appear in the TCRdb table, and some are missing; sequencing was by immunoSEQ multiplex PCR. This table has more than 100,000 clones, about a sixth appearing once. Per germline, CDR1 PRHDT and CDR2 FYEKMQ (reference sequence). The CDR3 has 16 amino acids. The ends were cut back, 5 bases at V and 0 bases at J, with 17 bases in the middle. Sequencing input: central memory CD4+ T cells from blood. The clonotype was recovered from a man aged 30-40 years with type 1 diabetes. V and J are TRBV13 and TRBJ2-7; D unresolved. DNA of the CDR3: TGTGCCAGCAGCCTCAGAGCCCCGGCGGTCTCCTACGAGCAGTACTTC. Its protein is CASSLRAPAVSYEQYF.